The 16 T cell receptor beta chains presented below share a single source sample, sequenced in a study of blood T cell repertoires in COVID-19. The repertoire was sequenced with immunoSEQ multiplex PCR; TCRdb's copy has only in-frame clones and lacks some. The repertoire holds under 400,000 clones, with over 75% as singletons. The sample comprised peripheral blood. The receptors stem from a woman aged 25 to 39 with COVID-19, enrolled during active disease.

The chain links TRBV30 to TRBJ1-4; 7 positions match TRBD1. The CDR3 runs to 19 residues. V gave up 2 bases and J gave up 8 bases; unmatched junction bases: 23. Germline values: CDR1 GTSNPN, CDR2 SVGIG (reference sequence). The CDR3 nucleotides read TGTGCCTGGAGTTCTGGGGACAGACTCAGCGCTTCTCCCCCCGAAAAACTGTTTTTT. It specifies CAWSSGDRLSASPPEKLFF.

The CDR3 DNA reads as TGCAGCGTTGAAGGGGACAGGGGAGGCTATGGCTACACCTTC. Translated: CSVEGDRGGYGYTF. The chain couples TRBV29-1 to TRBJ1-2, with TRBD1 identical over 10 bases. Germline loops: CDR1 SQVTM, CDR2 ANQGSEA. This CDR3 is built from 14 residues. J was trimmed by 4 bases and V by 1 base; bases with no gene match: 3.

This clone has a handful of counts. The genes are TRBV4-3 and TRBJ2-7; 11 bases align to TRBD2. Germline V lookup: CDR1 LGHNA, CDR2 YSLEER. The CDR3 sequence is 17 residues long. V gave up 1 base and J gave up 0 bases; unmatched junction bases: 5. In DNA, the CDR3 is TGCGCCAGCAGCCAAGGAACTGGGACTAGCGGCTCCTACGAGCAGTACTTC. Translation gives CASSQGTGTSGSYEQYF.

The chain employs TRBV4-3 and TRBJ2-7; D is perhaps TRBD1 (6 bases). The CDR3 has 14 amino acids. The V end was cut by 0 bases, the J end by 7 bases, with 13 bases between. The germline gives CDR1 LGHNA, CDR2 YSLEER. This chain's CDR3 is CASSQDRTANEQYF. The CDR3 bases are TGCGCCAGCAGCCAAGATCGGACAGCGAATGAGCAGTACTTC.

The chain carries TRBV6-5 and TRBJ2-7, with 10 bases lining up with TRBD1. Unmatched junction bases numbered 5, after V lost 2 bases and J lost 4 bases. Germline-derived CDR1 and CDR2 are MNHEY and SVGAGI. The length of the CDR3 is 15 residues. Written as DNA, the CDR3 is TGTGCCAGCAGTTACGTTGGGGACAGGGGATACGAGCAGTACTTC. Translating it yields CASSYVGDRGYEQYF.

V is TRBV10-3 and J is TRBJ2-2; TRBD1 matches at 9 bases. The germline gives CDR1 ENHRY, CDR2 SYGVKD. V dropped 7 bases and J dropped 0; count of bases not matched to a gene: 3. This CDR3 comprises 15 residues. In DNA, the CDR3 is TGTGCCATCAAGACAGGGGGGGCGAACACCGGGGAGCTGTTTTTT. Translation: CAIKTGGANTGELFF.

The genes are TRBV19 and TRBJ2-7; a possible D gene is TRBD1 (6 bases). Germline V CDR1 and CDR2: LNHDA, SQIVND (reference sequence). V gave up 6 bases and J gave up 5 bases, with 14 bases separating them. This CDR3 is built from 13 residues. The DNA for the CDR3 is TGTGCCAGTAGCGATACAGGGTCCCACGAGCAGTACTTC. Its protein product is CASSDTGSHEQYF.

This clone was counted ten times or more. The genes are TRBV5-5 and TRBJ1-5, with 7 bases identical to TRBD1. This CDR3 is 15 amino acids long. Germline V lookup: CDR1 SGHKS, CDR2 YYEKEE (reference sequence). Trimming at V came to 3 bases and at J to 4 bases, leaving 7 bases not matched to a gene. Here the CDR3 reads CASSWGTEPNQPQHF. The CDR3, as DNA: TGTGCCAGCAGCTGGGGGACAGAACCTAATCAGCCCCAGCATTTT.

This sequence joins TRBV11-2 and TRBJ2-7, with D tentatively TRBD1 (6 bases). The CDR3 has 15 residues. V was clipped by 4 bases and J by 3 bases, with 16 bases between them. Germline assignment: CDR1 SGHAT and CDR2 FQNNGV. DNA for the CDR3: TGTGCCAGCAGCTCGACAGGTGCTGCGGTCTACGAGCAGTACTTC. It specifies CASSSTGAAVYEQYF.

The rearrangement uses TRBV28 and TRBJ1-2, with unresolved D. This CDR3 comprises 16 residues. Germline V gene data show CDR1 as MDHEN and CDR2 as SYDVKM. The V gene lost 5 bases and the J gene lost 0 bases, with 16 bases spanning the gap. This CDR3 reads CASSHPGVASNYGYTF. CDR3 nucleotide sequence: TGTGCCAGCAGTCACCCGGGTGTAGCCTCTAACTATGGCTACACCTTC.

V gene TRBV4-1 combines with J gene TRBJ1-2, with 9 positions matching TRBD1. Germline CDR1 is MGHRA and CDR2 is YSYEKL. The CDR3 sequence is 16 residues long. V was pared by 3 bases and J by 2 bases, with 7 bases of the junction left unmatched. Written as DNA, the CDR3 is TGCGCCAGCAGCCAGGACGCCGGACAGGGGAACTATGGCTACACCTTC. Its protein is CASSQDAGQGNYGYTF.

V gene TRBV6-6 combines with J gene TRBJ1-2; unclear D gene. The V gene's germline CDR1 is MNHNY and CDR2 SVGAGI (reference sequence). V was shortened by 2 bases and J by 2 bases, with 9 bases between the two germline ends. The CDR3 is 14 amino acids. CDR3 sequence reads: CASSYVAQNYGYTF. CDR3 nucleotide sequence: TGTGCCAGCAGTTACGTCGCACAGAACTATGGCTACACCTTC.

The chain recombines TRBV6-4 with TRBJ1-1; no firm D call. Between the trimmed V and J ends, which lost 3 bases and 5 bases, there was a span of 13 bases. CDR3 size: 14 residues. Germline V gene sequence: CDR1 MRHNA, CDR2 SNTAGT. This CDR3 reads CASSESPARTEAFF. The CDR3 region has the DNA TGTGCCAGCAGTGAAAGCCCCGCGAGGACTGAAGCTTTCTTT.

The gene calls are TRBV29-1 and TRBJ2-5, with 10 bases aligning to TRBD1. The V gene end was trimmed by 7 bases and the J gene end by 5 bases; junction bases not matched to a gene: 4. The CDR3 totals 12 residues. From germline, CDR1 is SQVTM and CDR2 ANQGSEA. This CDR3 reads CSGDRGGETQYF. CDR3 sequence (DNA): TGCAGCGGGGACAGGGGAGGGGAGACCCAGTACTTC.

This clone was detected only a few times. The V gene is TRBV6-6, the J gene TRBJ2-2, with 7 positions matching TRBD2. V was pared by 6 bases and J by 2 bases, with 9 bases of the junction left unmatched. Germline-derived CDR1 and CDR2 are MNHNY and SVGAGI (reference sequence). The CDR3 contains 16 residues. The CDR3 region has the DNA TGTGCCAGCAGGGCCCCGGCGGGAGAAAACACCGGGGAGCTGTTTTTT. This translates into CASRAPAGENTGELFF.

The chain couples TRBV18 to TRBJ1-4, with 7 bases fitting TRBD1. Unmatched junction bases numbered 4, after V lost 4 bases and J lost 8 bases. Germline V gives CDR1 KGHSH, CDR2 LQKENI. The CDR3 contains 13 residues. The CDR3, as DNA: TGTGCCAGCTCACTAAAGGACAGGGAAAAACTGTTTTTT. Translated, it gives CASSLKDREKLFF.